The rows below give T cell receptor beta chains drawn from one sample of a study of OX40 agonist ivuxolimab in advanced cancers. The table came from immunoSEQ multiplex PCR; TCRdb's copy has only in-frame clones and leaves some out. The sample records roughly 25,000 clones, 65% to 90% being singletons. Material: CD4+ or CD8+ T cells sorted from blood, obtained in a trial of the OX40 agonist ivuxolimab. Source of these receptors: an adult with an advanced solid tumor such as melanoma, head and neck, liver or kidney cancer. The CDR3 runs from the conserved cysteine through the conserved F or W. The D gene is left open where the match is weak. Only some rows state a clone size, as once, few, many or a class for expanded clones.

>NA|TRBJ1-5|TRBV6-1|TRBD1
TGTGCCAGCAGTACAGGGGAAGTACAGCCCCAGCATTTT
CASSTGEVQPQHF
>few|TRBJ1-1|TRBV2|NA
TGTGCCAGCCACAGTGGCAACACTGAAGCTTTCTTT
CASHSGNTEAFF
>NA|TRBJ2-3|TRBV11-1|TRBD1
TGTGCCAGCAGCATCGGGACAGGGGGCACAGATACGCAGTATTTT
CASSIGTGGTDTQYF
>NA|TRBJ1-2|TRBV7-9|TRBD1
TGTGCCAGCAGCGCGGGGGACAGCGAGGCGTACACCTTC
CASSAGDSEAYTF
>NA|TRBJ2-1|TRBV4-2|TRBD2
TGTGCCAGCAGCCAAGATTCACTAGCGGGAGTCTACAATGAGCAGTTCTTC
CASSQDSLAGVYNEQFF
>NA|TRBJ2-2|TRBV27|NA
TGTGCCAGCAGCCCGGCTGGGGCCGGGGAGCTGTTTTTT
CASSPAGAGELFF
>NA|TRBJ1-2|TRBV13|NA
TGTGCCAGCAGCGGTCAGGTGCCGGGTAACTATGGCTACACCTTC
CASSGQVPGNYGYTF
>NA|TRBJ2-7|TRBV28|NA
TGTGCCAGCAGTTTATGGAGCGAGACCTACGAGCAGTACTTC
CASSLWSETYEQYF
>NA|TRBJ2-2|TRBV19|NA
TGTGCCAGTAGTATGGATGTTGGTATCGGGGAGCTGTTTTTT
CASSMDVGIGELFF
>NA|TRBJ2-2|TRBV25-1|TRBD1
TGTGCCAGCAGTACCGGGACAGTGAACACCGGGGAGCTGTTTTTT
CASSTGTVNTGELFF
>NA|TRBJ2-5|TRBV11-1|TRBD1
TGTGCCAGCAGCTTATTGTACAGGGGGAAAGAGACCCAGTACTTC
CASSLLYRGKETQYF
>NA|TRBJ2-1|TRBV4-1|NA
TGCGCCAGCACCAAAAACCCTGGCATCGTCTACAATGAGCAGTTCTTC
CASTKNPGIVYNEQFF